The next 23 T cell receptor beta chains were all read from a single sample in a study of blood T cell repertoires in COVID-19. Here immunoSEQ multiplex PCR was the method, and the copy in TCRdb shows in-frame clones only, minus some. The table records about 210,000 clones, more than 70% of them present only once. The sequenced material came from peripheral blood. These receptor sequences come from a human donor in a cohort sampled during active COVID-19.

The V and J genes are TRBV28 and TRBJ2-1; tentative D call: TRBD1 (6 bases). The CDR3 length is 13 residues. V lost 7 bases and J 4 bases, leaving 11 bases between the germline ends. Per germline, CDR1 MDHEN and CDR2 SYDVKM. CDR3 loop: CASKIGQYNEQFF. The CDR3 DNA reads as TGTGCCAGCAAAATCGGACAGTACAATGAGCAGTTCTTC.

The V gene is TRBV28, the J gene TRBJ1-5; no reliable D call. The CDR3 length is 16 residues. Per germline, CDR1 MDHEN and CDR2 SYDVKM. Trimming removed 6 bases at V and 0 bases at J, with 15 bases between. The CDR3 sequence: CASRPRPEASNQPQHF. The CDR3 DNA reads TGTGCCAGCAGACCAAGACCAGAGGCTAGCAATCAGCCCCAGCATTTT.

This rearrangement joins TRBV11-2 to TRBJ2-1; perhaps TRBD2 as D (5 bases). With 6 bases removed from V and 14 bases from J, the gap between germline ends came to 14 bases. Germline CDR1 and CDR2: SGHAT and FQNNGV. The length of the CDR3 is 11 residues. CDR3 sequence: CASSLAEGEFF. The CDR3 region has the DNA TGTGCCAGCAGTCTTGCCGAGGGTGAGTTCTTC.

The chain is built from TRBV7-2 and TRBJ2-5, with 10 positions matching TRBD2. The CDR3 runs to 14 residues. Unmatched junction bases numbered 4, after V lost 4 bases and J lost 5 bases. Germline V lookup: CDR1 SGHTA, CDR2 FQGNSA. CDR3 nucleotides: TGTGCCAGCAGCTCCGGACTAGCGGCGGAGACCCAGTACTTC. Its translation is CASSSGLAAETQYF.

The V gene is TRBV28, the J gene TRBJ1-5, with 8 bases that match TRBD1. The germline gives CDR1 MDHEN, CDR2 SYDVKM. The CDR3 has 14 residues. V trimming: 1 base; J trimming: 5 bases; junction bases outside the gene matches: 1. The CDR3 DNA follows: TGTGCCAGCAGTTTATACAGGGGGGATCAGCCCCAGCATTTT. Protein sequence: CASSLYRGDQPQHF.

The V call is TRBV5-4, the J call TRBJ2-3; 7 bases line up with TRBD2. CDR1 and CDR2 (germline): SGHNT, YYREEE (reference sequence). This CDR3 is 15 amino acids long. Germline trimming cut 4 bases from V and 0 bases from J; bases unmatched to any gene: 5. CDR3: CASSRGGASTDTQYF. In DNA, the CDR3 is TGTGCCAGCAGCCGCGGGGGAGCTAGCACAGATACGCAGTATTTT.

The chain joins TRBV11-1 to TRBJ2-1, with TRBD1 matching over 8 bases. The junction had 8 bases not matched to a gene; V was cut back by 5 bases and J by 2 bases. The CDR3 covers 16 residues. Germline values: CDR1 SGHAT, CDR2 FQDESV (reference sequence). The CDR3 DNA reads TGTGCCAGCAGCCCTATTCCGGACAGGGCCTACAATGAGCAGTTCTTC. The encoded protein is CASSPIPDRAYNEQFF.

The V and J genes are TRBV18 and TRBJ2-7; D possibly corresponds to TRBD1 (5 bases). CDR1 KGHSH and CDR2 LQKENI come from the germline V gene. The CDR3 contains 15 residues. The V and J ends lost 3 bases and 3 bases respectively, with 15 bases between them. The CDR3 here is CASSPAGSSGYEQYF. DNA for the CDR3: TGTGCCAGCTCACCGGCAGGGTCCTCGGGCTACGAGCAGTACTTC.

CDR3 DNA sequence: TGTGCCAGCAGTGATCTGGACAGGGGATCCTTTCAGCCCCAGCATTTT. Translation gives CASSDLDRGSFQPQHF. The chain couples TRBV2 to TRBJ1-5; 9 bases align to TRBD1. V was pared by 3 bases and J by 6 bases, with 9 bases of the junction left unmatched. Per germline, CDR1 SNHLY and CDR2 FYNNEI. The CDR3 extends over 16 amino acids.

The rearrangement uses TRBV4-2 and TRBJ2-3; D possibly corresponds to TRBD1 (5 bases). Germline V gene sequence: CDR1 LGHNA, CDR2 YNFKEQ. This CDR3 has 14 amino acids. Trimming left V 1 base short and J 2 bases short, with 7 bases between. Here the CDR3 DNA reads TGTGCCAGCAGCCAAGGACAGAACACAGATACGCAGTATTTT. It translates to CASSQGQNTDTQYF.

This clone was picked up one time. This chain uses TRBV7-9 with TRBJ1-4, with 7 bases fitting TRBD1. Germline assignment: CDR1 SEHNR and CDR2 FQNEAQ (reference sequence). The CDR3 sequence is 15 residues long. J lost 4 bases, V lost 2 bases, and 4 bases had no gene match. The chain's CDR3 is CASSLTRDSNEKLFF. Written as DNA, the CDR3 is TGTGCCAGCAGCTTAACCCGGGACAGTAATGAAAAACTGTTTTTT.

This sequence joins TRBV4-2 and TRBJ2-5; weak D call: TRBD1 (6 bases). From germline, CDR1 is LGHNA and CDR2 YNFKEQ. V was pared by 2 bases and J by 3 bases, with 19 bases between. The CDR3 is 17 residues long. The CDR3 DNA is TGTGCCAGCAGCCAATCCACAGGGTTTGCCTCTAAAGAGACCCAGTACTTC. Its protein product is CASSQSTGFASKETQYF.

The V gene is TRBV4-1, the J gene TRBJ2-1, with D possibly being TRBD2 (6 bases). V was pared by 4 bases and J by 8 bases, with 24 bases between. There are 17 residues in the CDR3. Germline assignment: CDR1 MGHRA and CDR2 YSYEKL. Written as DNA, the CDR3 is TGCGCCAGCAGCCTCCTCCGGGCCCTGACGCGGGGCGATGAGCAGTTCTTC. This sequence encodes CASSLLRALTRGDEQFF.

This clone has only one observation. The chain is built from TRBV24-1 and TRBJ2-3; D uncertain. This CDR3 region has 12 residues. V gave up 4 bases and J gave up 2 bases, with 3 bases separating them. The germline CDR1 and CDR2 sequences are KGHDR and SFDVKD. CDR3 in amino acids: CATSDYTDTQYF. The CDR3 DNA reads TGTGCCACCAGTGACTACACAGATACGCAGTATTTT.

This clone was counted only a few times. The J gene is TRBJ1-1, the V gene TRBV6-6, with D uncertain. CDR1 and CDR2 (germline): MNHNY, SVGAGI (reference sequence). V lost 0 bases and J 1 base, leaving 6 bases between the germline ends. This CDR3 spans 14 amino acids. In DNA, the CDR3 is TGTGCCAGCAGTTACTCGGGCAGGAACACTGAAGCTTTCTTT. Its translation is CASSYSGRNTEAFF.

The table lists this clone with a few counts. The rearrangement uses TRBV7-9 and TRBJ1-4; unclear D gene. The CDR3 is 14 residues long. Per germline, CDR1 SEHNR and CDR2 FQNEAQ (reference sequence). Trimming removed 5 bases from V and 6 bases from J, with 13 bases in between. The CDR3 bases are TGTGCCAGCAGCCCGGGGAGGTGGTATGAAAAACTGTTTTTT. Protein: CASSPGRWYEKLFF.

This clone has only a few counts. The V gene is TRBV9, the J gene TRBJ2-7; TRBD2 aligns across 14 bases. From germline, CDR1 is SGDLS and CDR2 YYNGEE. With 3 bases clipped from V and 7 bases from J, the junction kept 6 bases outside the gene matches. The CDR3 has 15 amino acids. The CDR3 spells CASSASGLAGVEQYF. In DNA form, the CDR3 reads TGTGCCAGCAGCGCGTCGGGACTAGCGGGAGTAGAGCAGTACTTC.

The chain combines TRBV4-1 with TRBJ2-1; a possible D gene is TRBD1 (6 bases). This CDR3 has 16 amino acids. Germline V gene sequence: CDR1 MGHRA, CDR2 YSYEKL. Trimming pared 3 bases from V and 1 base from J, leaving 13 bases between. The CDR3 loop is CASSQDSGHSYNEQFF. CDR3 nucleotide sequence: TGCGCCAGCAGCCAGGACTCGGGACATTCCTACAATGAGCAGTTCTTC.

This chain links TRBV7-2 with TRBJ1-1; D is possibly TRBD1 (5 bases). The CDR3 loop spans 16 amino acids. Germline CDR1 reads SGHTA; CDR2 reads FQGNSA. Between the trimmed V and J ends, which lost 1 base and 0 bases, there was a span of 12 bases. CDR3: CASSLDFDSMNTEAFF. In DNA, the CDR3 is TGTGCCAGCAGCTTAGATTTTGACAGCATGAACACTGAAGCTTTCTTT.

The chain uses TRBV2 and TRBJ1-4; D is uncertain. Germline CDR1 reads SNHLY; CDR2 reads FYNNEI. CDR3 length: 13 amino acids. Deletions cut 6 bases from V and 5 bases from J, with 10 bases between. The CDR3 nucleotides are TGTGCCAGCAGGAGGGATATGAATGAAAAACTGTTTTTT. The encoded protein is CASRRDMNEKLFF.

In DNA, the CDR3 is TGTGCCAGCTCACCACCGGGAGCGGGACCCTCCTACGAGCAGTACTTC. Translation gives CASSPPGAGPSYEQYF. V gene TRBV18 combines with J gene TRBJ2-7, with TRBD2 matching over 7 bases. There are 16 residues in the CDR3. The V gene end was trimmed by 0 bases and the J gene end by 0 bases; junction bases not matched to a gene: 5. Germline assignment: CDR1 KGHSH and CDR2 LQKENI.

The genes are TRBV5-1 and TRBJ1-1; D remains unclear. CDR3 length: 14 amino acids. V was pared by 0 bases and J by 3 bases, with 9 bases between. Germline loops: CDR1 SGHRS, CDR2 YFSETQ. CDR3 in DNA: TGCGCCAGCAGCTTGGAAGGTGGAGACACTGAAGCTTTCTTT. Its protein is CASSLEGGDTEAFF.

This clone appeared a single time. This chain links TRBV28 with TRBJ2-5, with a weak D call TRBD1 (5 bases). CDR3 size: 11 residues. Germline V gives CDR1 MDHEN, CDR2 SYDVKM. The V end was cut by 8 bases, the J end by 5 bases, with 9 bases between. Here the CDR3 DNA reads TGTGCCAGCCAGGGTTTCGAGACCCAGTACTTC. It encodes CASQGFETQYF.